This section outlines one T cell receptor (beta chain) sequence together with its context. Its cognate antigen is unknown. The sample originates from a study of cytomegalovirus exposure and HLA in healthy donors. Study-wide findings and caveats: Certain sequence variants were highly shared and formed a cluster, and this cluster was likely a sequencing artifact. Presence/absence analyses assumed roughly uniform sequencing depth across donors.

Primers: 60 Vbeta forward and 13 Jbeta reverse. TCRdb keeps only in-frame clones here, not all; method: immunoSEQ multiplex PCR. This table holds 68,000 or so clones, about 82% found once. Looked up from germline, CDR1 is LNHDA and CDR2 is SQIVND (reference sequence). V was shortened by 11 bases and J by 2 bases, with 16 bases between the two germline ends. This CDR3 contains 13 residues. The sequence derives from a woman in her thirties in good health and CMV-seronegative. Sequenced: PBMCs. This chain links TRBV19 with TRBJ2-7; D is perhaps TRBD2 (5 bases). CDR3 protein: CASPPEETYEQYF. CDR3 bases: TGTGCCTCACCCCCGGAGGAAACCTACGAGCAGTACTTC.